These 30 T cell receptor beta chains were all obtained from the same sample, sequenced in a study of blood T cell repertoires in COVID-19. Assay used: immunoSEQ multiplex PCR; TCRdb lists only in-frame clones, some missing. The data show nearly 60,000 clones, 90% seen once. Sequenced: peripheral blood. These receptor sequences come from a man in his 60s with active COVID-19.

This chain links TRBV3-1 (or the pseudogene TRBV3-2) with TRBJ1-6; 7 bases agree with TRBD1. V lost 4 bases and J lost 5; bases outside the gene matches: 2. CDR1 LGHDT and CDR2 YNNKEL come from the germline V gene (reference sequence). The CDR3 covers 14 residues. This CDR3 is CASSLGTDNSPLHF. CDR3 coding DNA: TGTGCCAGCAGCCTCGGGACAGATAATTCACCCCTCCACTTT.

This chain links TRBV10-3 with TRBJ2-5, with 11 positions matching TRBD2. The CDR3 spans 21 residues. Trimming cost V 0 bases and J 5 bases; bases outside gene matches: 20. The germline gives CDR1 ENHRY, CDR2 SYGVKD. The CDR3 loop reads CAISESEAARLAGSRKETQYF. The DNA of the CDR3 is TGTGCCATCAGTGAGTCCGAGGCGGCCCGACTAGCGGGGTCGCGTAAGGAGACCCAGTACTTC.

This chain joins TRBV12-3 or TRBV12-4 and TRBJ2-7; the match to TRBD1 covers 7 bases. After removal of 3 bases from V and 3 bases from J, the junction contained 2 bases not matched to a gene. The CDR3 has 13 residues. The DNA of the CDR3 is TGTGCCAGCAGTTTTGACAGGGACTACGAGCAGTACTTC. As protein: CASSFDRDYEQYF.

The genes are TRBV19 and TRBJ1-5, with 12 bases that match TRBD1. The junction had 5 bases not matched to a gene; V was cut back by 4 bases and J by 4 bases. CDR3 length: 16 amino acids. Germline loops: CDR1 LNHDA, CDR2 SQIVND (reference sequence). CDR3 sequence (DNA): TGTGCCAGTAGTAGGGGACAGGGGGCTTGGAATCAGCCCCAGCATTTT. Translation: CASSRGQGAWNQPQHF.

The CDR3, as DNA: TGTGCCAGCTCACCACCACCAGGGATGTCCTATGGCTACACCTTC. Its translation is CASSPPPGMSYGYTF. This chain links TRBV18 with TRBJ1-2, with a tentative D call TRBD1 (5 bases). Deletions cut 0 bases from V and 4 bases from J, with 12 bases between. The CDR3 totals 15 residues. CDR1 and CDR2 from the germline V gene are KGHSH and LQKENI.

This clone was seen just once. V usage is TRBV19 and J usage is TRBJ2-4; 9 bases are shared with TRBD1. The length of the CDR3 is 17 residues. With 5 bases clipped from V and 2 bases from J, the junction kept 10 bases outside the gene matches. In germline, CDR1 is LNHDA, CDR2 SQIVND (reference sequence). Here the CDR3 DNA reads TGTGCCAGTAGTCTGGGACAGGGATTTGGGCCCAAAAACATTCAGTACTTC. Encoded protein: CASSLGQGFGPKNIQYF.

On this clone: The junction shows a germline mismatch at one end, possibly a read error. The chain has TRBV7-7 and TRBJ2-7, with D hard to call. The germline CDR1 and CDR2 sequences are SSHAT and FNYEAQ (reference sequence). This CDR3 comprises 11 residues. Here the CDR3 reads CASSNGYEQYF. DNA of the CDR3: TGTGCTAGCAGCAACGGTTACGAGCAGTACTTC.

The genes are TRBV6-7 and TRBJ1-5, with a weak D call TRBD1 (6 bases). TRBV6-7 has ORF status, its function being uncertain. CDR3 length: 17 residues. Trimming left V 0 bases short and J 2 bases short, with 14 bases between. CDR3 region: CASSYSRGGSGNQPQHF. Here the CDR3 DNA reads TGTGCCAGCAGTTACTCCCGGGGGGGCAGCGGCAATCAGCCCCAGCATTTT.

This sequence joins TRBV18 and TRBJ2-5; 7 nucleotides line up with TRBD1. The germline V gene has CDR1 KGHSH and CDR2 LQKENI. V lost 2 bases and J lost 3; bases outside the gene matches: 3. The CDR3 is made up of 14 amino acids. CDR3 sequence: CASSPLGTEETQYF. CDR3 in DNA: TGTGCCAGCTCACCATTGGGGACAGAAGAGACCCAGTACTTC.

The V call is TRBV27, the J call TRBJ1-3, with D maybe TRBD1 (6 bases). Germline V gene lookup returns CDR1 MNHEY and CDR2 SMNVEV (reference sequence). Trimming left V 6 bases short and J 3 bases short, with 12 bases between. The CDR3 extends over 14 amino acids. Written as DNA, the CDR3 is TGTGCCAGCAGCCAGGGGAATGGTGGAAACACCATATATTTT. As protein: CASSQGNGGNTIYF.

This clone was observed a handful of times. This rearrangement joins TRBV6-5 to TRBJ1-6; D is unclear. The V gene lost 7 bases and the J gene lost 2 bases, with 12 bases spanning the gap. The CDR3 totals 15 residues. CDR1 is MNHEY and CDR2 is SVGAGI in the germline V gene. The CDR3 protein is CASTPYGAYNSPLHF. The CDR3 DNA is TGTGCCAGCACCCCTTATGGAGCCTATAATTCACCCCTCCACTTT.

The chain recombines TRBV13 with TRBJ2-3, with 8 bases lining up with TRBD2. CDR1 is PRHDT and CDR2 is FYEKMQ in the germline V gene (reference sequence). This CDR3 has 14 residues. The trim removed 6 bases at V and 1 base at J, leaving 3 bases unmatched. In DNA, the CDR3 is TGTGCCAGCAGTTTTAGCGGGGGCACAGATACGCAGTATTTT. This translates into CASSFSGGTDTQYF.

The chain has TRBV28 and TRBJ2-7, with D perhaps matching TRBD2 (5 bases). The V gene's germline CDR1 is MDHEN and CDR2 SYDVKM. Trimming pared 7 bases from V and 1 base from J, leaving 17 bases between. The CDR3 consists of 15 residues. The CDR3 spells CASTPFPDYSYEQYF. In DNA, the CDR3 is TGTGCCAGCACCCCTTTCCCTGACTATTCCTACGAGCAGTACTTC.

The V gene is TRBV25-1, the J gene TRBJ1-3; D call uncertain. Germline lookup yields CDR1 MGHDK and CDR2 SYGVNS. V was pared by 8 bases and J by 0 bases, with 11 bases between. The CDR3 loop spans 14 amino acids. Here the CDR3 reads CASRGAFSGNTIYF. As DNA, the CDR3 is TGTGCCAGCCGTGGAGCCTTCTCTGGAAACACCATATATTTT.

The genes are TRBV11-3 and TRBJ1-2, with D tentatively TRBD1 (5 bases). The V end was cut by 4 bases, the J end by 8 bases, with 29 bases between. In germline, CDR1 is SGHNT, CDR2 YENEEA. The CDR3 is 18 residues long. In DNA, the CDR3 is TGTGCCAGCAGCTCCCCTACAGACCCCGGGAGGGACCTATTCGGCTACACCTTC. This sequence encodes CASSSPTDPGRDLFGYTF.

V and J are TRBV6-2 or TRBV6-3 and TRBJ1-5, with TRBD1 identical over 12 bases. J gave up 9 bases and V 5 bases, and 8 bases lay outside the gene matches. This CDR3 comprises 15 residues. CDR1 and CDR2 (germline): MNHEY, SVGEGT. CDR3 DNA sequence: TGTGCCAGCAGTCATCCTGGGACAGGGGGCGGGCCCCAGCATTTT. Encoded protein: CASSHPGTGGGPQHF.

This chain links TRBV19 with TRBJ2-1; 10 bases map to TRBD1. Germline V gene sequence: CDR1 LNHDA, CDR2 SQIVND (reference sequence). The CDR3 has 14 amino acids. J gave up 7 bases and V 9 bases, and 9 bases lay outside the gene matches. The CDR3 is CASARDRGMNEQFF. DNA of the CDR3: TGTGCCAGCGCCCGGGACAGGGGAATGAATGAGCAGTTCTTC. The full variable domain, rest sourced from reference TRBV19 and TRBJ2-1, is DGGITQSPKYLFRKEGQNVTLSCEQNLNHDAMYWYRQDPGQGLRLIYYSQIVNDFQKGDIAEGYSVSREKKESFPLTVTSAQKNPTAFYLCASARDRGMNEQFFGPGTRLTVL.

The chain uses TRBV24-1 and TRBJ2-1, with a weak D call TRBD2 (6 bases). The CDR3 spans 15 residues. Germline values: CDR1 KGHDR, CDR2 SFDVKD. V gave up 5 bases and J gave up 6 bases, with 16 bases separating them. The CDR3 loop reads CATSVGGSAFNEQFF. The CDR3 DNA is TGTGCCACCAGTGTTGGGGGGAGCGCTTTCAATGAGCAGTTCTTC.

This chain uses TRBV30 with TRBJ2-1; TRBD2 matches 11 bases. The germline V gene encodes CDR1 GTSNPN and CDR2 SVGIG (reference sequence). J was trimmed by 10 bases and V by 0 bases; bases with no gene match: 8. This CDR3 has 15 residues. CDR3 DNA: TGTGCCTGGAGTGTTCTAGGGGCTAGCGGGAGGGAGCAGTTCTTC. Translated: CAWSVLGASGREQFF.

This clone has more than one count but fewer than ten. The chain employs TRBV5-5 and TRBJ1-2; perhaps TRBD1 as D (6 bases). Trimming left V 1 base short and J 4 bases short, with 8 bases between. Germline CDR1 and CDR2: SGHKS and YYEKEE (reference sequence). CDR3 size: 13 residues. DNA of the CDR3: TGTGCCAGCAGCTTGACAGGGAGCTATGGCTACACCTTC. Amino acid sequence: CASSLTGSYGYTF.

The rearrangement joins TRBV3-1 (or the pseudogene TRBV3-2) to TRBJ1-1, with TRBD1 matching over 10 bases. The V segment lost 8 bases and the J segment 1 base; nucleotides outside the gene matches: 4. Germline CDR1 reads LGHDT; CDR2 reads YNNKEL (reference sequence). CDR3 length: 14 residues. In DNA form, the CDR3 reads TGTGCCAGCCGACAGGGGGCTTGGAACACTGAAGCTTTCTTT. This gives the protein CASRQGAWNTEAFF.

This clone was observed once. This chain joins TRBV5-5 and TRBJ2-5; tentatively, D is TRBD1 (6 bases). V was shortened by 6 bases and J by 2 bases, with 17 bases between the two germline ends. Per germline, CDR1 SGHKS and CDR2 YYEKEE (reference sequence). The CDR3 runs to 15 residues. CDR3 region: CASTPQGRGQETQYF. CDR3 bases: TGTGCCAGCACCCCTCAGGGGAGAGGACAAGAGACCCAGTACTTC.

This sequence joins TRBV5-1 and TRBJ2-2; 11 positions match TRBD1. The CDR3 is 16 amino acids. Trimming removed 2 bases from V and 4 bases from J; junction bases left unmatched: 4. Germline loops: CDR1 SGHRS, CDR2 YFSETQ. CDR3: CASSFTGTGGTGELFF. The CDR3 coding sequence is TGCGCCAGCAGCTTTACCGGGACAGGGGGCACCGGGGAGCTGTTTTTT. The full variable domain, with the rest looked up from reference TRBV5-1 and TRBJ2-2, is KAGVTQTPRYLIKTRGQQVTLSCSPISGHRSVSWYQQTPGQGLQFLFEYFSETQRNKGNFPGRFSGRQFSNSRSEMNVSTLELGDSALYLCASSFTGTGGTGELFFGEGSRLTVL.

The genes are TRBV21-1 and TRBJ1-1; TRBD1, the table's D call, lacks a check against the DNA. TRBV21-1 represents a pseudogene. The CDR3 is 18 amino acids. The chain's CDR3 is CASSKDVRPDRLNTEAFF. The CDR3 bases are TGTGCCAGCAGCAAAGATGTGAGGCCGGACAGATTGAACACTGAAGCTTTCTTT.

The chain couples TRBV28 to TRBJ2-5; D perhaps matches TRBD2 (6 bases). Germline V gene lookup returns CDR1 MDHEN and CDR2 SYDVKM. There are 17 residues in the CDR3. V was clipped by 3 bases and J by 2 bases, with 19 bases between them. The CDR3 nucleotides are TGTGCCAGCAGTTTTGGAGGGCTTAGGCGGGGTCAAGAGACCCAGTACTTC. Translation: CASSFGGLRRGQETQYF. Based on the CDR3 plus reference TRBV28 and TRBJ2-5, the full variable domain is DVKVTQSSRYLVKRTGEKVFLECVQDMDHENMFWYRQDPGLGLRLIYFSYDVKMKEKGDIPEGYSVSREKKERFSLILESASTNQTSMYLCASSFGGLRRGQETQYFGPGTRLLVL.

The rearrangement joins TRBV7-2 to TRBJ2-5; possibly TRBD1 for D (5 bases). CDR1 and CDR2 from the germline V gene are SGHTA and FQGNSA. Trimming stripped 7 bases from V and 2 bases from J, with 14 bases between. The CDR3 consists of 14 residues. CDR3 DNA sequence: TGTGCCAGCACCCATGGCAGGGTACAAGAGACCCAGTACTTC. Amino acids: CASTHGRVQETQYF.

The chain employs TRBV9 and TRBJ2-1; TRBD2 matches at 13 bases. Germline V CDR1 and CDR2: SGDLS, YYNGEE. The CDR3 extends over 15 amino acids. J lost 6 bases, V lost 4 bases, and 4 bases had no gene match. CDR3 residues: CASSLGTSGINEQFF. CDR3 sequence (DNA): TGTGCCAGCAGCCTAGGGACTAGCGGGATCAATGAGCAGTTCTTC.

This clone showed up just a few times. The rearrangement uses TRBV21-1 and TRBJ1-1. TRBV21-1 counts as a pseudogene. CDR3 length equals 17 residues. The CDR3 protein is CASSKAPQRRENTEAFF. The CDR3 DNA reads as TGTGCCAGCAGCAAAGCACCCCAGCGACGGGAGAACACTGAAGCTTTCTTT.

The V call is TRBV10-1, the J call TRBJ2-2; possible D gene TRBD2, 6 bases. The V and J ends lost 0 bases and 7 bases respectively, with 21 bases between them. The CDR3 consists of 18 residues. Germline loops: CDR1 WNHNN, CDR2 SYGVQD (reference sequence). The DNA for the CDR3 is TGCGCCAGCAGTGAGTCCGGTACCGCAGGGAGGAGAGACGGGGAGCTGTTTTTT. This translates into CASSESGTAGRRDGELFF.

The CDR3 spells CATKGGPSTGELFF. The CDR3 nucleotides are TGTGCCACCAAGGGAGGGCCTAGCACCGGGGAGCTGTTTTTT. The chain employs TRBV24-1 and TRBJ2-2; 7 nucleotides agree with TRBD2. From germline, CDR1 is KGHDR and CDR2 SFDVKD. CDR3 length: 14 amino acids. Losses at the gene ends were 8 bases for V and 4 bases for J; bases not matched to a gene: 6.